The 21 T cell receptor beta chains reported below all come from one sample, sequenced in a study of cytomegalovirus exposure and HLA in healthy donors. This PCR relied on a set of 60 Vbeta primers and 13 Jbeta primers. Sequencing used immunoSEQ multiplex PCR; TCRdb keeps in-frame clones, though not all of them. The profile shows around 120,000 clones, 65% to 90% of them singletons. The specimen was PBMCs. These receptors were collected from a man aged 18 to 30 in good health and CMV-seronegative.

The chain is built from TRBV28 and TRBJ2-7, with D hard to call. Germline V lookup: CDR1 MDHEN, CDR2 SYDVKM. Trimming cost V 5 bases and J 4 bases, with 6 bases left between them. This CDR3 spans 11 amino acids. This CDR3 reads CASSTYYEQYF. In DNA, the CDR3 is TGTGCCAGCAGTACCTATTACGAGCAGTACTTC. The variable domain in full, completed from reference TRBV28 and TRBJ2-7, reads DVKVTQSSRYLVKRTGEKVFLECVQDMDHENMFWYRQDPGLGLRLIYFSYDVKMKEKGDIPEGYSVSREKKERFSLILESASTNQTSMYLCASSTYYEQYFGPGTRLTVT.

This chain connects TRBV7-2 to TRBJ2-7; D perhaps matches TRBD2 (6 bases). Trimming pared 6 bases from V and 0 bases from J, leaving 15 bases between. The CDR3 has 15 amino acids. CDR1 SGHTA and CDR2 FQGNSA come from the germline V gene. The CDR3, as DNA: TGTGCCAGCAGTCGGGACTTTACAAGCTCCTACGAGCAGTACTTC. Translating gives CASSRDFTSSYEQYF.

The genes are TRBV5-1 and TRBJ2-7; 10 nucleotides agree with TRBD2. CDR3 length: 16 amino acids. The germline CDR1 and CDR2 sequences are SGHRS and YFSETQ. V gave up 2 bases and J gave up 2 bases; unmatched junction bases: 7. CDR3 coding DNA: TGCGCCAGCAGCTTTACGCACAGCGGGGGGGCCTACGAGCAGTACTTC. It encodes CASSFTHSGGAYEQYF.

The sample holds a few counts of this clone. The chain links TRBV10-3 to TRBJ1-5; TRBD1 matches at 7 bases. The V segment lost 5 bases and the J segment 5 bases; nucleotides outside the gene matches: 12. The CDR3 loop spans 16 amino acids. Per germline, CDR1 ENHRY and CDR2 SYGVKD. The CDR3 region is CAISRGGPGDDQPQHF. The DNA for the CDR3 is TGTGCCATCAGTCGAGGGGGCCCCGGGGACGATCAGCCCCAGCATTTT.

This rearrangement joins TRBV2 to TRBJ1-2; tentatively, D is TRBD1 (6 bases). The CDR3 spans 15 residues. The ends were cut back, 6 bases at V and 0 bases at J, with 14 bases in the middle. Germline V gives CDR1 SNHLY, CDR2 FYNNEI. CDR3 nucleotide sequence: TGTGCCAGCAGGCCGACCAGGGGATCTAACTATGGCTACACCTTC. Translation: CASRPTRGSNYGYTF.

This clone was seen a few times. V and J are TRBV30 and TRBJ1-2; D is undetermined. Germline assignment: CDR1 GTSNPN and CDR2 SVGIG (reference sequence). CDR3 length equals 12 residues. V lost 4 bases and J 8 bases, leaving 14 bases between the germline ends. DNA for the CDR3: TGTGCCTGGAACGACGGGGTTGACGGCTACACCTTC. Its protein is CAWNDGVDGYTF. Full variable domain (remainder filled in from reference TRBV30 and TRBJ1-2): SQTIHQWPATLVQPVGSPLSLECTVEGTSNPNLYWYRQAAGRGLQLLFYSVGIGQISSEVPQNLSASRPQDRQFILSSKKLLLSDSGFYLCAWNDGVDGYTFGSGTRLTVV.

This clone was seen just once. The gene calls are TRBV19 and TRBJ1-5, with 7 bases fitting TRBD1. The V segment lost 7 bases and the J segment 3 bases; nucleotides outside the gene matches: 6. The CDR3 is 14 residues long. Germline V CDR1 and CDR2: LNHDA, SQIVND (reference sequence). The CDR3 spells CASTTGTDNQPQHF. CDR3 nucleotides: TGTGCCAGTACCACAGGGACAGACAATCAGCCCCAGCATTTT.

CDR3 amino acids: CASSTPPGQGGNYGYTF. In DNA form, the CDR3 reads TGTGCCAGTAGTACACCTCCCGGACAGGGGGGGAACTATGGCTACACCTTC. The V gene is TRBV19, the J gene TRBJ1-2; 10 bases are shared with TRBD1. The CDR3 consists of 17 residues. The germline gives CDR1 LNHDA, CDR2 SQIVND (reference sequence). Trimming at V came to 4 bases and at J to 2 bases, leaving 10 bases not matched to a gene.

In this sample, this clone turned up once. The J gene is TRBJ1-2, the V gene TRBV7-2; 8 bases line up with TRBD1. After removal of 0 bases from V and 7 bases from J, the junction contained 13 bases not matched to a gene. This CDR3 has 17 amino acids. CDR1 is SGHTA, CDR2 FQGNSA, per germline. The CDR3 loop is CASSLATLRDRIGGYTF. The CDR3 coding sequence is TGTGCCAGCAGCTTAGCGACCCTGCGGGACAGGATCGGTGGCTACACCTTC.

Worth noting for this clone: The junction departs from germline at one end; a sequencing error may be responsible. The chain joins TRBV5-8 to TRBJ2-5; D might be TRBD1 (8 bases). The CDR3 extends over 14 amino acids. CDR1 is SGHTS and CDR2 is YDEGEE in the germline V gene. The CDR3 bases are TGTGCCAGCAGCTTGGGACAGGGGAGGGCATCTTGGGACTTC. Its protein product is CASSLGQGRASWDF.

The chain has TRBV4-1 and TRBJ2-5; maybe TRBD2 (7 bases). Germline CDR1 MGHRA, CDR2 YSYEKL. The CDR3 sequence is 16 residues long. Trimming shortened V by 0 bases and J by 5 bases, and 16 bases separated the two germline ends. CDR3 nucleotide sequence: TGCGCCAGCAGCCAAGAAGTTAGGGGGGGAGGGGAGACCCAGTACTTC. Translated: CASSQEVRGGGETQYF.

The V and J genes are TRBV5-5 and TRBJ2-1; 9 nucleotides match TRBD1. This CDR3 contains 15 residues. Per the germline V gene, CDR1 is SGHKS and CDR2 is YYEKEE (reference sequence). V lost 3 bases, J lost 4 bases, and 5 bases stayed unmatched. CDR3 in amino acids: CASSWTGTGYNEQFF. As DNA, the CDR3 is TGTGCCAGCAGCTGGACCGGGACAGGGTACAATGAGCAGTTCTTC. The full variable domain, with the rest looked up from reference TRBV5-5 and TRBJ2-1, is DAGVTQSPTHLIKTRGQQVTLRCSPISGHKSVSWYQQVLGQGPQFIFQYYEKEERGRGNFPDRFSARQFPNYSSELNVNALLLGDSALYLCASSWTGTGYNEQFFGPGTRLTVL.

The chain recombines TRBV6-5 with TRBJ1-6, with 7 positions matching TRBD1. This CDR3 is built from 14 residues. Germline V gene lookup returns CDR1 MNHEY and CDR2 SVGAGI. V shed 6 bases, J shed 7 bases, and the junction held 6 bases outside the gene matches. CDR3: CASRKTGQNSPLHF. Written as DNA, the CDR3 is TGTGCCAGCAGGAAGACAGGGCAGAATTCACCCCTCCACTTT.

The genes are TRBV5-1 and TRBJ2-1, with TRBD1 as a possible D gene (6 bases). The CDR3 has 16 residues. Germline V gives CDR1 SGHRS, CDR2 YFSETQ. V shed 1 base and J shed 5 bases, with 16 bases lying between them. The CDR3 spells CASSLWAGVTDNEQFF. CDR3 coding DNA: TGCGCCAGCAGCTTGTGGGCAGGGGTAACGGACAATGAGCAGTTCTTC.

The chain uses TRBV4-3 and TRBJ2-1, with a weak D call TRBD1 (7 bases). In germline, CDR1 is LGHNA, CDR2 YSLEER. V gave up 3 bases and J gave up 2 bases, with 14 bases separating them. The CDR3 is 16 amino acids. The DNA of the CDR3 is TGCGCCAGCAGCCAGTTGACAGGGAGGACCTACAATGAGCAGTTCTTC. Translation: CASSQLTGRTYNEQFF.

Here the CDR3 reads CAWGKLRGLYNEQFF. The CDR3 coding sequence is TGTGCCTGGGGTAAACTGAGGGGACTTTACAATGAGCAGTTCTTC. This rearrangement joins TRBV30 to TRBJ2-1, with D perhaps TRBD2 (6 bases). In germline, CDR1 is GTSNPN, CDR2 SVGIG (reference sequence). Trimming shortened V by 5 bases and J by 4 bases, and 18 bases separated the two germline ends. The CDR3 has 15 residues.

The V gene is TRBV30, the J gene TRBJ1-2; D is unclear. Germline loops: CDR1 GTSNPN, CDR2 SVGIG (reference sequence). V was shortened by 0 bases and J by 4 bases, with 12 bases between the two germline ends. The CDR3 spans 14 residues. The CDR3 loop is CAWSVEEAPYGYTF. The DNA for the CDR3 is TGTGCCTGGAGTGTAGAGGAGGCCCCCTATGGCTACACCTTC. Looking up the rest from reference TRBV30 and TRBJ1-2 gives the full variable domain: SQTIHQWPATLVQPVGSPLSLECTVEGTSNPNLYWYRQAAGRGLQLLFYSVGIGQISSEVPQNLSASRPQDRQFILSSKKLLLSDSGFYLCAWSVEEAPYGYTFGSGTRLTVV.

The genes are TRBV7-9 and TRBJ1-6; D gene ambiguous. CDR3 size: 12 residues. V was clipped by 5 bases and J by 14 bases, with 13 bases between them. Germline V gene sequence: CDR1 SEHNR, CDR2 FQNEAQ (reference sequence). The CDR3 sequence is CASSLMRRTLHF. The DNA of the CDR3 is TGTGCCAGCAGCCTTATGCGCAGGACCCTCCACTTT.

The chain has TRBV7-2 and TRBJ2-5; D is possibly TRBD1 (5 bases). V was trimmed by 0 bases and J by 3 bases, leaving 5 bases between them. The length of the CDR3 is 13 residues. CDR1 is SGHTA, CDR2 FQGNSA, per germline. For the CDR3, the DNA is TGTGCCAGCAGCTTAGCCAGGGAAGAGACCCAGTACTTC. This sequence encodes CASSLAREETQYF.

This chain connects TRBV10-2 to TRBJ1-3; no reliable D call. The CDR3 has 15 residues. V was shortened by 2 bases and J by 0 bases, with 8 bases between the two germline ends. CDR1 and CDR2 (germline): WSHSY, SAAADI. The CDR3 loop is CASSEVSGSGNTIYF. The CDR3 region has the DNA TGCGCCAGCAGTGAGGTGTCGGGCTCTGGAAACACCATATATTTT.

The rearrangement joins TRBV28 to TRBJ1-5; TRBD1 matches at 7 bases. With V trimmed by 5 bases and J by 4 bases, 17 bases remained unmatched. Germline values: CDR1 MDHEN, CDR2 SYDVKM. CDR3 length: 18 amino acids. The DNA of the CDR3 is TGTGCCAGCAGTGCCTCTAGGGTTAGGGGGCCGTCTAATCAGCCCCAGCATTTT. Protein: CASSASRVRGPSNQPQHF.